Presented here are 21 T cell receptor beta chains from one specimen sequenced in a study of breast tumors, draining lymph nodes, adjacent tissues. TCRdb processed the multiplex PCR reads anew with MiXCR; each CDR3 protein has one entry. The sample gives 200,000 to 300,000 distinct CDR3 sequences, about 30% of which show up once; more than 0.95% is in the top ten. Axillary draining lymph nodes of breast cancer patients supplied the node samples. Input material: axillary lymph node tissue. Receptors were obtained from a female donor with breast cancer. Some clones in this sample may be carry-over from other donors' samples.

The genes are TRBV28 and TRBJ2-1; 8 nucleotides match TRBD2. Germline CDR1 and CDR2: MDHEN and SYDVKM. V was clipped by 10 bases and J by 6 bases; unmatched bases: 11. There are 14 residues in the CDR3. The CDR3 protein is CATNTLAGINEQFF. The CDR3 nucleotides are TGTGCCACCAATACTCTAGCGGGTATCAATGAGCAGTTCTTC.

This clonotype was detected ten times or more. The chain combines TRBV15 with TRBJ1-2; TRBD1 agrees at 11 bases. CDR3 size: 14 residues. Trimming removed 3 bases from V and 4 bases from J; junction bases left unmatched: 1. CDR1 is LNHNV, CDR2 YYDKDF, per germline (reference sequence). CDR3 residues: CATSSGTGGYGYTF. The CDR3 DNA reads TGTGCCACCAGCAGTGGGACAGGGGGCTATGGCTACACCTTC.

This clonotype was recorded at least ten times. The chain joins TRBV9 to TRBJ2-2; weak D call: TRBD1 (6 bases). The CDR3 totals 15 residues. Trimming cost V 3 bases and J 3 bases, with 12 bases left between them. CDR1 is SGDLS, CDR2 YYNGEE, per germline. In DNA, the CDR3 is TGTGCCAGCAGCGCCCGGGACACCTACACCGGGGAGCTGTTTTTT. Encoded protein: CASSARDTYTGELFF.

At least ten counts were recorded for this clonotype. The chain is built from TRBV29-1 and TRBJ2-7; 9 nucleotides agree with TRBD1. Germline V gives CDR1 SQVTM, CDR2 ANQGSEA. This CDR3 region has 14 residues. V lost 6 bases, J lost 6 bases, and 12 bases stayed unmatched. The DNA of the CDR3 is TGCAGCGTCGGTCCGGGACAGGGTCGTGGCGAGCAGTACTTC. Its translation is CSVGPGQGRGEQYF.

This clonotype was counted at least ten times. This chain connects TRBV10-1 to TRBJ2-7; D gene uncertain. Germline CDR1 and CDR2: WNHNN and SYGVQD (reference sequence). Trimming stripped 6 bases from V and 5 bases from J, with 20 bases between. This CDR3 has 15 residues. The CDR3 coding sequence is TGCGCCAGCAGCGAATCCGGGTCCTCAGCCCACGAGCAGTACTTC. Translation gives CASSESGSSAHEQYF.

As for this clonotype: This may come from a read error, since a much larger clone is one base off. The chain carries TRBV19 and TRBJ2-3; 7 bases are a match to TRBD2. CDR3 size: 16 residues. Germline V lookup: CDR1 LNHDA, CDR2 SQIVND (reference sequence). Trimming took 4 bases from V and 2 from J; bases not matched to a gene: 9. The CDR3 region has the DNA TGTGCCAGTAGTACACACCTAGCGGAATACACAGATACGCAGTATTTT. Translated: CASSTHLAEYTDTQYF. The full variable domain, completed using reference TRBV19 and TRBJ2-3, is DGGITQSPKYLFRKEGQNVTLSCEQNLNHDAMYWYRQDPGQGLRLIYYSQIVNDFQKGDIAEGYSVSREKKESFPLTVTSAQKNPTAFYLCASSTHLAEYTDTQYFGPGTRLTVL.

The chain carries TRBV10-3 and TRBJ2-1, with no clear D. The V end was cut by 6 bases, the J end by 5 bases, with 5 bases between. The germline V gene has CDR1 ENHRY and CDR2 SYGVKD. CDR3 length equals 11 residues. In DNA, the CDR3 is TGTGCCATCAGGGCAGACAATGAGCAGTTCTTC. Amino acid sequence: CAIRADNEQFF.

This clonotype was counted many times. The chain employs TRBV7-6 and TRBJ2-1, with a weak D call TRBD2 (6 bases). Looked up from germline, CDR1 is SGHVS and CDR2 is FNYEAQ. V was clipped by 3 bases and J by 3 bases, with 9 bases between them. The CDR3 spans 14 residues. The CDR3 sequence: CASSFGGIYNEQFF. The CDR3, as DNA: TGTGCCAGCAGCTTCGGAGGGATCTACAATGAGCAGTTCTTC.

The sample holds many counts of this clonotype. The chain is built from TRBV11-3 and TRBJ2-2, with 9 nucleotides matching TRBD2. Trimming removed 5 bases from V and 6 bases from J; junction bases left unmatched: 4. The length of the CDR3 is 14 residues. Germline V gene lookup returns CDR1 SGHNT and CDR2 YENEEA. The CDR3 DNA is TGTGCCAGCAGCATTAGCGGGGGAGCCGGGGAGCTGTTTTTT. The encoded protein is CASSISGGAGELFF.

Many counts were recorded for this clonotype. The chain links TRBV9 to TRBJ2-3; TRBD2 is a possible D gene (5 bases). Trimming shortened V by 0 bases and J by 3 bases, and 11 bases separated the two germline ends. CDR3 size: 15 residues. CDR1 is SGDLS, CDR2 YYNGEE, per germline. The DNA for the CDR3 is TGTGCCAGCAGCGTAGATAATACGGGGACAGATACGCAGTATTTT. The encoded protein is CASSVDNTGTDTQYF.

This clonotype has ten or more counts. The J gene is TRBJ1-5, the V gene TRBV2, with D maybe TRBD1 (6 bases). V dropped 5 bases and J dropped 2 bases, with 10 bases sitting between them. This CDR3 spans 14 amino acids. Germline V lookup: CDR1 SNHLY, CDR2 FYNNEI. The CDR3 protein is CASSSQGRNQPQHF. In DNA, the CDR3 is TGTGCCAGCAGTTCACAGGGCCGCAATCAGCCCCAGCATTTT.

The sample holds many counts of this clonotype. The V and J genes are TRBV9 and TRBJ2-1; 9 bases are a match to TRBD1. Per the germline V gene, CDR1 is SGDLS and CDR2 is YYNGEE. The CDR3 is 17 amino acids. Trimming removed 1 base from V and 8 bases from J; junction bases left unmatched: 13. Here the CDR3 reads CASSVQLWGQGGYEQFF. The DNA of the CDR3 is TGTGCCAGCAGCGTACAGCTGTGGGGACAGGGCGGCTATGAGCAGTTCTTC. Full variable domain (remainder filled in from reference TRBV9 and TRBJ2-1): DSGVTQTPKHLITATGQRVTLRCSPRSGDLSVYWYQQSLDQGLQFLIQYYNGEERAKGNILERFSAQQFPDLHSELNLSSLELGDSALYFCASSVQLWGQGGYEQFFGPGTRLTVL.

The chain employs TRBV3-1 and TRBJ2-2, with D tentatively TRBD2 (5 bases). Trimming took off 0 bases at V and 4 bases at J, with 9 bases between the two ends. This CDR3 has 15 residues. Germline-derived CDR1 and CDR2 are LGHDT and YNNKEL (reference sequence). The CDR3 nucleotides are TGTGCCAGCAGCCAAGAACTAGGCTTCACCGGGGAGCTGTTTTTT. Encoded protein: CASSQELGFTGELFF.

This chain connects TRBV7-9 to TRBJ1-1; D remains unclear. The CDR3 is 13 amino acids. Trimming left V 3 bases short and J 5 bases short, with 10 bases between. CDR1 is SEHNR and CDR2 is FQNEAQ in the germline V gene (reference sequence). CDR3 amino acids: CASSFKAATEAFF. DNA for the CDR3: TGTGCCAGCAGCTTTAAGGCTGCGACTGAAGCTTTCTTT. The full variable domain, with the rest looked up from reference TRBV7-9 and TRBJ1-1, is DTGVSQNPRHKITKRGQNVTFRCDPISEHNRLYWYRQTLGQGPEFLTYFQNEAQLEKSRLLSDRFSAERPKGSFSTLEIQRTEQGDSAMYLCASSFKAATEAFFGQGTRLTVV.

This clonotype appeared many times. This chain uses TRBV9 with TRBJ2-3; no definite D call. The CDR3 is made up of 12 amino acids. V lost 9 bases and J lost 0, with 8 bases in between. CDR1 is SGDLS and CDR2 is YYNGEE in the germline V gene. The CDR3 loop is CATHYSTDTQYF. The DNA for the CDR3 is TGTGCCACCCATTACAGCACAGATACGCAGTATTTT.

The CDR3 coding sequence is TGTGCCAGCATGAAGGGGCTAGCGGGAGGAATCAATGAGCAGTTCTTC. Protein product: CASMKGLAGGINEQFF. This sequence joins TRBV6-2 or TRBV6-3 and TRBJ2-1; 11 bases are shared with TRBD2. The CDR3 spans 16 residues. J was trimmed by 6 bases and V by 7 bases; bases with no gene match: 11. Per the germline V gene, CDR1 is MNHEY and CDR2 is SVGEGT.

This chain joins TRBV3-1 and TRBJ2-7, with D tentatively TRBD1 or TRBD2 (5 bases each). The CDR3 is 15 amino acids. Germline V gene data show CDR1 as LGHDT and CDR2 as YNNKEL (reference sequence). V dropped 3 bases and J dropped 0 bases, with 12 bases sitting between them. CDR3 protein: CASSQGPISSYEQYF. The CDR3 DNA sequence: TGTGCCAGCAGCCAGGGACCAATTAGCTCCTACGAGCAGTACTTC.

This clonotype was picked up many times. CDR3 region: CASSPRGSSYNEQFF. CDR3 sequence (DNA): TGTGCCAGTAGCCCCCGTGGTAGCTCCTACAATGAGCAGTTCTTC. The rearrangement uses TRBV19 and TRBJ2-1; no firm D call. Germline V gene data show CDR1 as LNHDA and CDR2 as SQIVND (reference sequence). The V end lost 6 bases, the J end lost 0 bases, and 12 bases lay between the germline ends. CDR3 size: 15 residues.

There are many counts of this clonotype. This chain joins TRBV20-1 and TRBJ1-5; the D is unclear. The CDR3 has 13 residues. The germline V gene encodes CDR1 DFQATT and CDR2 SNEGSKA (reference sequence). Trimming took off 5 bases at V and 2 bases at J, with 10 bases between the two ends. CDR3 loop: CSALTLGNQPQHF. For the CDR3, the DNA is TGCAGTGCTCTCACCCTAGGCAATCAGCCCCAGCATTTT.

In this sample, this clonotype turned up a few times. The chain has TRBV28 and TRBJ2-5; D is ambiguous. V lost 7 bases, J lost 2 bases, and 14 bases lay in between. This CDR3 has 14 residues. Germline CDR1 is MDHEN and CDR2 is SYDVKM. The CDR3 DNA follows: TGTGCCAGCACCCTGGTGGGGAATCAAGAGACCCAGTACTTC. Translation: CASTLVGNQETQYF.

This clonotype was detected many times. V is TRBV10-3 and J is TRBJ2-5; tentatively, D is TRBD1 (5 bases). The CDR3 has 15 residues. V lost 6 bases and J 2 bases, leaving 16 bases between the germline ends. In germline, CDR1 is ENHRY, CDR2 SYGVKD. The CDR3 protein is CAISQGPRSQETQYF. DNA of the CDR3: TGTGCCATCAGCCAGGGCCCGCGGTCGCAAGAGACCCAGTACTTC.